This TCR beta chain came from a study of beta chain features in type 1 diabetes. A remark on this clone: Its antigen is unknown.

Study results and caveats: Individuals with type 1 diabetes displayed fewer insertions and more deletions at VDJ junctions. When Type 1 diabetes patients were examined, their TCRB CDR3s proved moderately but significantly shorter in all four CD4+ subsets.

Germline assignment: CDR1 ENHRY and CDR2 SYGVKD. V lost 6 bases to trimming and J lost 7 bases, with 15 bases between them. The CDR3 is made up of 13 amino acids. All of the isolated RNA was reverse transcribed, so expressed TCRB transcripts were sequenced. TCRdb keeps only in-frame clones here, not all; method: immunoSEQ multiplex PCR. The sample has roughly 730,000 clones, roughly 13% seen once. The V gene is TRBV10-3, the J gene TRBJ1-1; D perhaps matches TRBD1 (6 bases). The sequence came from a man aged 18-30 years with type 1 diabetes. Sequenced material: naive CD4+ T cells from blood. CDR3 nucleotides: TGTGCCATCAGAGGACAGACCAGTCATGAAGCTTTCTTT. The encoded protein is CAIRGQTSHEAFF.